A single sample is the source of the 11 T cell receptor beta chains below, sequenced in a study of blood T cells in healthy people across ages. Sample-barcoded 5' priming and a J-beta primer mix drove a second PCR of about 7 to 12 cycles. TCRdb fed the 5' RACE reads into MiXCR, producing one record per CDR3 protein. The repertoire holds hundreds of thousands of distinct CDR3 sequences, 20% to 30% seen once, with 3% in the top ten. These same data were also listed under a study on T cells of mothers and their children.

The sample taken for sequencing was blood. All receptors derive from a boy aged 5-17 years in good health.

This clonotype was seen a few times. The V gene is TRBV25-1, the J gene TRBJ1-6, with no clear D. The CDR3 length is 12 residues. CDR1 is MGHDK, CDR2 SYGVNS, per germline. V was pared by 5 bases and J by 9 bases, with 8 bases between. The CDR3 protein is CASSKRGSPLHF. The CDR3 bases are TGTGCCAGCAGTAAACGGGGTTCACCCCTCCACTTT.

The chain is built from TRBV12-3 or TRBV12-4 and TRBJ1-2; no definite D call. The V gene lost 5 bases and the J gene lost 8 bases, with 15 bases spanning the gap. The CDR3 extends over 13 amino acids. The CDR3 coding sequence is TGTGCCAGCAGTCCTAGGCAAGGGAAAGGCTACACCTTC. This translates into CASSPRQGKGYTF.

Points on this clonotype: Compared with germline, one end of the junction differs, possibly owing to a read error. This chain joins TRBV7-7 and TRBJ2-3, with 16 bases aligning to TRBD2. Germline values: CDR1 SSHAT, CDR2 FNYEAQ (reference sequence). This CDR3 region has 17 residues. This chain's CDR3 is CASSPGTSGGAWDTQYF. The CDR3, as DNA: TGTGCTAGCAGCCCGGGGACTAGCGGGGGGGCATGGGATACGCAGTATTTT. Full variable domain (outside the CDR3, taken from reference TRBV7-7 and TRBJ2-3): GAGVSQSPRYKVTKRGQDVTLRCDPISSHATLYWYQQALGQGPEFLTYFNYEAQPDKSGLPSDRFSAERPEGSISTLTIQRTEQRDSAMYRCASSPGTSGGAWDTQYFGPGTRLTVL.

This clonotype has only a few counts. The chain employs TRBV30 and TRBJ2-5; D is possibly TRBD2 (6 bases). The germline CDR1 and CDR2 sequences are GTSNPN and SVGIG (reference sequence). Trimming stripped 1 base from V and 5 bases from J, with 17 bases between. The CDR3 is made up of 15 amino acids. The CDR3 sequence: CAWSAPLAERETQYF. In DNA, the CDR3 is TGTGCCTGGAGTGCCCCACTAGCAGAGCGGGAGACCCAGTACTTC.

This clonotype was found a few times. This rearrangement joins TRBV6-6 to TRBJ1-4; D is possibly TRBD1 (5 bases). CDR3 length equals 15 residues. Germline values: CDR1 MNHNY, CDR2 SVGAGI (reference sequence). Between the trimmed V and J ends, which lost 2 bases and 7 bases, there was a span of 14 bases. The CDR3 DNA reads TGTGCCAGCAGTTACGGGGACGCCACCCGTGAAAAACTGTTTTTT. It yields the protein CASSYGDATREKLFF.

V usage is TRBV18 and J usage is TRBJ2-1; 15 bases are a match to TRBD2. V lost 3 bases, J lost 10 bases, and 1 base stayed unmatched. Germline values: CDR1 KGHSH, CDR2 LQKENI. This CDR3 region has 14 residues. CDR3 amino acids: CASSPGTSGGEQFF. CDR3 in DNA: TGTGCCAGCTCACCTGGGACTAGCGGGGGGGAGCAGTTCTTC.

This clonotype was seen more than once but under ten times. V usage is TRBV6-6 and J usage is TRBJ1-6, with D perhaps matching TRBD1 (6 bases). Germline V lookup: CDR1 MNHNY, CDR2 SVGAGI (reference sequence). Trimming cost V 10 bases and J 6 bases, with 16 bases left between them. The CDR3 sequence is 14 residues long. This chain's CDR3 is CATTVQGGNSPLHF. DNA for the CDR3: TGTGCCACCACCGTACAAGGGGGTAATTCACCCCTCCACTTT.

The V call is TRBV20-1, the J call TRBJ1-1; no definite D call. Germline V gene data show CDR1 as DFQATT and CDR2 as SNEGSKA (reference sequence). Trimming took 2 bases from V and 4 from J, leaving 20 bases between them. This CDR3 region has 16 residues. CDR3 amino acids: CSARPSVGTRGTEAFF. As DNA, the CDR3 is TGCAGTGCTAGACCGTCAGTGGGCACCCGAGGCACTGAAGCTTTCTTT.

J is TRBJ2-2 and V is TRBV14; 14 nucleotides agree with TRBD2. The J segment lost 3 bases and the V segment lost 6 bases, leaving 6 bases of the junction unmatched. CDR3 length equals 17 residues. CDR1 is SGHDN, CDR2 FVKESK, per germline. CDR3 DNA sequence: TGTGCCAGCAGTCCTCGACTAGCGGGAGGGTACACCGGGGAGCTGTTTTTT. This encodes CASSPRLAGGYTGELFF.

The V gene is TRBV23-1, the J gene TRBJ1-3; possibly TRBD1 for D (6 bases). TRBV23-1 is annotated as an ORF whose role is uncertain. Trimming removed 7 bases at V and 4 bases at J, with 17 bases between. This CDR3 has 15 residues. CDR3 coding DNA: TGCGCCAGCACACAGGGTGTTACCCGCGGAAACACCATATATTTT. The encoded protein is CASTQGVTRGNTIYF.

The rearrangement uses TRBV12-3 or TRBV12-4 and TRBJ2-1; D is undetermined. This CDR3 is 15 amino acids long. V was clipped by 1 base and J by 3 bases, with 10 bases between them. CDR3 loop: CASSLGVSLYNEQFF. The CDR3 DNA reads as TGTGCCAGCAGTTTAGGGGTCTCTCTCTACAATGAGCAGTTCTTC.